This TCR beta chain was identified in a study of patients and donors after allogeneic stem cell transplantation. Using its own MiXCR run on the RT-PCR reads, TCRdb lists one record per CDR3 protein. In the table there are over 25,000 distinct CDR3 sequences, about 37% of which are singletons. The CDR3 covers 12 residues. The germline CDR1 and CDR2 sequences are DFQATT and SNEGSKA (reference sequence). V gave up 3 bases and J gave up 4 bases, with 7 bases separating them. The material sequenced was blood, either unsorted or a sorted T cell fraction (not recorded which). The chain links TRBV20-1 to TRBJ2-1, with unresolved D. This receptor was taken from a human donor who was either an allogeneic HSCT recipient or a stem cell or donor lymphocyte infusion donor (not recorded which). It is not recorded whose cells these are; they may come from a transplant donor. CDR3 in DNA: TGCAGTGCTAGTTCGGTATACAATGAGCAGTTCTTC. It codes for CSASSVYNEQFF.